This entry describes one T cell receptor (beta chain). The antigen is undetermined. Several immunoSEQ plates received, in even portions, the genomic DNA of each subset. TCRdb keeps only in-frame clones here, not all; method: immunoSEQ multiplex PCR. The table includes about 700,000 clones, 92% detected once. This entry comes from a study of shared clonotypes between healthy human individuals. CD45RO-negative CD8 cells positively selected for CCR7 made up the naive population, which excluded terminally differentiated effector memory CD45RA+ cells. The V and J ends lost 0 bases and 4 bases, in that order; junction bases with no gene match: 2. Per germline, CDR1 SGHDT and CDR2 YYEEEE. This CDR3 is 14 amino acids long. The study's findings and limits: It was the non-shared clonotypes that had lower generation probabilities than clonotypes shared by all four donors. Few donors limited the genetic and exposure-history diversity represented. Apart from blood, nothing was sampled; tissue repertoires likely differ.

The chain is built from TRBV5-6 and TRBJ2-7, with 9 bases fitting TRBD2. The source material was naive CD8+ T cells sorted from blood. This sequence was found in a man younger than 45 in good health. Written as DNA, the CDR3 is TGTGCCAGCAGCTTGGTTCTAGCGGGATACGAGCAGTACTTC. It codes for CASSLVLAGYEQYF.